This passage covers 11 T cell receptor beta chains from one sample sequenced in a study of regulatory T cells. Study-wide findings and caveats: Hydrophobic residues at CDR3 positions 6 and 7 were enriched in conventional CD4+ T cells of CD3G-deficient patients.

Amplification used 52 TRBV primers and 13 TRBJ primers. TCRdb keeps only in-frame clones here, not all; method: immunoSEQ multiplex PCR. The table records around 29,000 clones, roughly 93% of them present only once. Their target antigens are unknown. The material sequenced was conventional CD4+ T cells sorted from blood. These receptors originate from a child aged 2-9 years with CD3G deficiency.

V and J are TRBV6-1 and TRBJ1-1, with D unclear. With 7 bases removed from V and 3 bases from J, the gap between germline ends came to 9 bases. CDR1 and CDR2 (germline): MNHNS, SASEGT. The CDR3 loop spans 12 amino acids. The CDR3 reads CASTRRYTEAFF. The CDR3, as DNA: TGTGCCAGCACCAGGCGGTACACTGAAGCTTTCTTT.

The chain employs TRBV28 and TRBJ2-7, with 9 bases that match TRBD1. The V gene end was trimmed by 6 bases and the J gene end by 3 bases; junction bases not matched to a gene: 3. Germline CDR1 reads MDHEN; CDR2 reads SYDVKM. The CDR3 is 13 residues long. CDR3: CASRSGQGYEQYF. In nucleotides, the CDR3 is TGTGCCAGCAGGTCGGGACAGGGCTACGAGCAGTACTTC.

The chain employs TRBV28 and TRBJ1-1, with TRBD1 identical over 7 bases. V lost 6 bases, J lost 4 bases, and 11 bases stayed unmatched. Germline CDR1 and CDR2: MDHEN and SYDVKM. CDR3 length: 15 residues. The CDR3 DNA reads TGTGCCAGCAGCCCCCCGTTAGGGGGCGGCACTGAAGCTTTCTTT. Translated: CASSPPLGGGTEAFF.

This chain uses TRBV6-1 with TRBJ2-1; D might be TRBD1 (6 bases). CDR1 MNHNS and CDR2 SASEGT come from the germline V gene. This CDR3 is 17 amino acids long. The V and J ends lost 3 bases and 2 bases respectively, with 17 bases between them. The CDR3 region has the DNA TGTGCCAGCAGTGATTCCCCCAGGGGAGCCCCCTACAATGAGCAGTTCTTC. Protein sequence: CASSDSPRGAPYNEQFF.

The V and J genes are TRBV7-6 and TRBJ2-3; 12 positions match TRBD2. Unmatched junction bases numbered 18, after V lost 6 bases and J lost 5 bases. Germline lookup yields CDR1 SGHVS and CDR2 FNYEAQ. The CDR3 contains 19 residues. The CDR3 reads CASSRLLSSGRAGIDTQYF. CDR3 DNA: TGTGCCAGCAGTCGACTGCTCTCTAGCGGGAGGGCCGGTATAGATACGCAGTATTTT.

This rearrangement joins TRBV6-1 to TRBJ2-7, with 12 bases fitting TRBD2. V shed 7 bases and J 6 bases; nucleotides not matched to a gene: 4. The CDR3 is made up of 13 amino acids. From germline, CDR1 is MNHNS and CDR2 SASEGT. CDR3 sequence: CASTLAGGLEQYF. For the CDR3, the DNA is TGTGCCAGCACCCTAGCGGGAGGGCTCGAGCAGTACTTC.

The chain has TRBV21-1 and TRBJ1-6; the DNA was not compared with TRBD1, the D call given in the table. TRBV21-1 is labeled a pseudogene. The CDR3 runs 17 residues. CDR3 coding DNA: TGTGCCAGCAGCAAGGGAATAGGGGGACCCTATAATTCACCCCTCCACTTT. Protein product: CASSKGIGGPYNSPLHF.

The chain links TRBV28 to TRBJ2-7; 8 bases match TRBD2. Germline values: CDR1 MDHEN, CDR2 SYDVKM. The CDR3 has 14 residues. J lost 7 bases, V lost 1 base, and 6 bases had no gene match. CDR3 in amino acids: CASSLFPTGGEQYF. The CDR3 DNA follows: TGTGCCAGCAGTTTATTCCCGACGGGGGGGGAGCAGTACTTC.

The genes are TRBV18 and TRBJ2-5, with a possible D match to TRBD2 (6 bases). Looked up from germline, CDR1 is KGHSH and CDR2 is LQKENI. V lost 3 bases to trimming and J lost 4 bases, with 12 bases between them. CDR3 size: 14 residues. In DNA, the CDR3 is TGTGCCAGCTCACCTTCCGGGAGTAGAGAGACCCAGTACTTC. Translating it yields CASSPSGSRETQYF. Supplemented by reference TRBV18 and TRBJ2-5, the full variable domain reads NAGVMQNPRHLVRRRGQEARLRCSPMKGHSHVYWYRQLPEEGLKFMVYLQKENIIDESGMPKERFSAEFPKEGPSILRIQQVVRGDSAAYFCASSPSGSRETQYFGPGTRLLVL.

V gene TRBV5-1 combines with J gene TRBJ2-7; 8 bases match TRBD1. Germline loops: CDR1 SGHRS, CDR2 YFSETQ. V gave up 4 bases and J gave up 7 bases; unmatched junction bases: 4. This CDR3 has 12 residues. CDR3 DNA sequence: TGCGCCAGCAGCCTAGGACAGGGAGAGCAGTACTTC. Translation gives CASSLGQGEQYF.

This chain uses TRBV28 with TRBJ2-7; 12 bases are a match to TRBD1. V shed 4 bases, J shed 5 bases, and the junction held 6 bases outside the gene matches. This CDR3 spans 15 amino acids. Germline lookup yields CDR1 MDHEN and CDR2 SYDVKM. CDR3 amino acids: CASSSPGQGANEQYF. Written as DNA, the CDR3 is TGTGCCAGCAGTTCACCGGGACAGGGGGCAAACGAGCAGTACTTC.